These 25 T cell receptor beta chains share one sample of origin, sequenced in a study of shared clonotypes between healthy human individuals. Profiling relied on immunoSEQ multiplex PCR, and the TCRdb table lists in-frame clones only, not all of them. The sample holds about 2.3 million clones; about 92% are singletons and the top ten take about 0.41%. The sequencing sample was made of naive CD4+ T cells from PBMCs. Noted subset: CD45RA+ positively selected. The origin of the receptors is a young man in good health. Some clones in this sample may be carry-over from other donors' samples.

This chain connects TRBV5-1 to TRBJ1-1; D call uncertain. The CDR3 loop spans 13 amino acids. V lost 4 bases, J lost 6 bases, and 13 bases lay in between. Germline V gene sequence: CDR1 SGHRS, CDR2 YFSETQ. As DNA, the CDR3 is TGCGCCAGCAGCCCGACGAGTGGGTCTGAAGCTTTCTTT. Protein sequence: CASSPTSGSEAFF.

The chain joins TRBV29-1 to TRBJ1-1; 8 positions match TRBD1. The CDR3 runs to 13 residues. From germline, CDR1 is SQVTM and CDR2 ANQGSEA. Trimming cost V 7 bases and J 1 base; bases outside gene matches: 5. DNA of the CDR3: TGCAGCGGTGACAGGGGACAGAACACTGAAGCTTTCTTT. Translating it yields CSGDRGQNTEAFF.

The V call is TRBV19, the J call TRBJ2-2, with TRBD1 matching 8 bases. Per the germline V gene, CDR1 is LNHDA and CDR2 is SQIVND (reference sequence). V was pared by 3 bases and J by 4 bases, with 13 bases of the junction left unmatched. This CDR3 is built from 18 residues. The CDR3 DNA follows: TGTGCCAGTAGTATCTTTTTACCCGACAGGGGAGGCACCGGGGAGCTGTTTTTT. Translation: CASSIFLPDRGGTGELFF. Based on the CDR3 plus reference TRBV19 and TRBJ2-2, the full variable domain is DGGITQSPKYLFRKEGQNVTLSCEQNLNHDAMYWYRQDPGQGLRLIYYSQIVNDFQKGDIAEGYSVSREKKESFPLTVTSAQKNPTAFYLCASSIFLPDRGGTGELFFGEGSRLTVL.

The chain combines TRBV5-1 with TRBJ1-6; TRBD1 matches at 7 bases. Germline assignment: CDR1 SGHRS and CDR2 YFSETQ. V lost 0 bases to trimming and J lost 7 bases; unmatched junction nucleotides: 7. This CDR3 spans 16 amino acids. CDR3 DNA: TGCGCCAGCAGCTTGGTAGTAGGGACAGACAATTCACCCCTCCACTTT. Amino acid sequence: CASSLVVGTDNSPLHF.

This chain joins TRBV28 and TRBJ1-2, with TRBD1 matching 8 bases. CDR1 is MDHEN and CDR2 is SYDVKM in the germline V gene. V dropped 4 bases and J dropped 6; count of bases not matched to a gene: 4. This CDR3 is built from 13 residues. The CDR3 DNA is TGTGCCAGCAGTTCCGGGACAGGCAATGGCTACACCTTC. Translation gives CASSSGTGNGYTF.

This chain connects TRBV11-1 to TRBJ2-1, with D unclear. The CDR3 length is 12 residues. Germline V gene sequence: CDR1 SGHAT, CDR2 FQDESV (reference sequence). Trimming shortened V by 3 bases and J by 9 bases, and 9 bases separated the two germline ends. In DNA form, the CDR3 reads TGTGCCAGCAGCTTGAAGGCCGGTGAGCAGTTCTTC. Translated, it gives CASSLKAGEQFF.

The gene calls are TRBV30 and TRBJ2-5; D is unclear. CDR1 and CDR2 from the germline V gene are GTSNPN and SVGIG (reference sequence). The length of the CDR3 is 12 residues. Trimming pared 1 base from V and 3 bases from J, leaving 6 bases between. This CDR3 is CAWSASKETQYF. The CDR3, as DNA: TGTGCCTGGAGTGCCTCAAAAGAGACCCAGTACTTC.

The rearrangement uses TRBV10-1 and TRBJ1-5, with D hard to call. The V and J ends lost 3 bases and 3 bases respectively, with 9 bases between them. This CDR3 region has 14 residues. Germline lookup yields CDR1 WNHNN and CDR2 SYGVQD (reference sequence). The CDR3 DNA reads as TGCGCCAGCAGTGAAAACGGCTCCAATCAGCCCCAGCATTTT. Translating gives CASSENGSNQPQHF.

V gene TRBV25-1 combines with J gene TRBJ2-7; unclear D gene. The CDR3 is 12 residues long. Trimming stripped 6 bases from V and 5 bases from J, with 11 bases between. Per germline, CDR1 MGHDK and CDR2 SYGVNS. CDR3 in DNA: TGTGCCAGCAGGAGCGACGGACACGAGCAGTACTTC. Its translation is CASRSDGHEQYF.

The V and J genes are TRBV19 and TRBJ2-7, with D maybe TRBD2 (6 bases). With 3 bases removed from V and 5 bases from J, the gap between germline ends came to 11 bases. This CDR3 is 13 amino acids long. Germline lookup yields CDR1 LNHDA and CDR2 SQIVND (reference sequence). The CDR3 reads CASSMGGGNEQYF. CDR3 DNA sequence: TGTGCCAGTAGTATGGGGGGAGGCAACGAGCAGTACTTC.

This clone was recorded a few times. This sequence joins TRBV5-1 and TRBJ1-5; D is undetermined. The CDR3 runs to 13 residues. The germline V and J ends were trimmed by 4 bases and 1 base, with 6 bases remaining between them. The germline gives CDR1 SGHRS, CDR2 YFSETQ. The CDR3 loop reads CASSPSSNQPQHF. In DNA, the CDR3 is TGCGCCAGCAGCCCGTCGAGCAATCAGCCCCAGCATTTT. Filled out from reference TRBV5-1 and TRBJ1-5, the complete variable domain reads KAGVTQTPRYLIKTRGQQVTLSCSPISGHRSVSWYQQTPGQGLQFLFEYFSETQRNKGNFPGRFSGRQFSNSRSEMNVSTLELGDSALYLCASSPSSNQPQHFGDGTRLSIL.

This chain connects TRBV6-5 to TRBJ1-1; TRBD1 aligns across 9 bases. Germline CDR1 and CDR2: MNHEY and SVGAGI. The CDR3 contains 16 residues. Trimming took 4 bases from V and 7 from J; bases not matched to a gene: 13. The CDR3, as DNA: TGTGCCAGCAGTTTTCTACAGGGGGCGCCGGGGAATGAAGCTTTCTTT. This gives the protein CASSFLQGAPGNEAFF.

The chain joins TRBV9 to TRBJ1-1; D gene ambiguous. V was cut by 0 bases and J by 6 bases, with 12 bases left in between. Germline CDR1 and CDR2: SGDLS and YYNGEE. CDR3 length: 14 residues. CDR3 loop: CASSVVAGLAEAFF. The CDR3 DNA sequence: TGTGCCAGCAGCGTAGTGGCAGGACTTGCTGAAGCTTTCTTT.

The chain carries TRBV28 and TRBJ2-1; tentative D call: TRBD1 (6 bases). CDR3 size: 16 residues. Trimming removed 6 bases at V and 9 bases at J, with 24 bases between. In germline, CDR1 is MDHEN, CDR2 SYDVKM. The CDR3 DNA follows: TGTGCCAGCAGGATTGAGGGTGGGGGCCTAGGGCGTGAGCAGTTCTTC. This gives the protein CASRIEGGGLGREQFF.

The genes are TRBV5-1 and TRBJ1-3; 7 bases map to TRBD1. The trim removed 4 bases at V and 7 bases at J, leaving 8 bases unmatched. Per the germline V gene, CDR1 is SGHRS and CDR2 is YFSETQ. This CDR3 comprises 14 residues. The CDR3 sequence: CASSLGQYTNTIYF. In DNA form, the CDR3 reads TGCGCCAGCAGCCTGGGACAGTATACTAACACCATATATTTT.

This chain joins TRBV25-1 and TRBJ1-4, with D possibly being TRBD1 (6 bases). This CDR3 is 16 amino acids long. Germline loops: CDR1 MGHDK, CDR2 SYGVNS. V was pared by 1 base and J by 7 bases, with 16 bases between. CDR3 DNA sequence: TGTGCCAGCAGTGAATCACGGAAGGGGACACTTGAAAAACTGTTTTTT. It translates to CASSESRKGTLEKLFF.

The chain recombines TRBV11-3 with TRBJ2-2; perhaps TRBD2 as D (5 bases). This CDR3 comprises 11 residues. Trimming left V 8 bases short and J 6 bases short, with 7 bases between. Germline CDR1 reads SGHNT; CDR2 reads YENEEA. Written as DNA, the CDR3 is TGTGCCAGCTCCGGGGCCGGGGAGCTGTTTTTT. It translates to CASSGAGELFF.

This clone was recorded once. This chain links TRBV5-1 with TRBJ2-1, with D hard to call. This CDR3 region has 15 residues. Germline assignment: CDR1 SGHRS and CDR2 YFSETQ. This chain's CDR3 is CASRLDYLVYNEQFF. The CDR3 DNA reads TGCGCTTCTCGTCTGGATTACCTTGTGTACAATGAGCAGTTCTTC.

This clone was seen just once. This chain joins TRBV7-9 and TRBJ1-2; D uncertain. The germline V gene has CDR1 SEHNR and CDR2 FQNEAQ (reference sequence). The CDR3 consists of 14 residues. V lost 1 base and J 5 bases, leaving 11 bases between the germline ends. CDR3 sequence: CASSLGGTPYGYTF. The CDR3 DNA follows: TGTGCCAGCAGCTTAGGGGGTACCCCATATGGCTACACCTTC.

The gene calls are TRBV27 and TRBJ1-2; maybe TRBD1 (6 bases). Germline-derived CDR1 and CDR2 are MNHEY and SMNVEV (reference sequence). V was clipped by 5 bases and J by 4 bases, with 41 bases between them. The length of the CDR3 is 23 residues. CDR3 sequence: CASSPQAIETLGGPTVIIYGYTF. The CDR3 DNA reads TGTGCCAGCAGTCCTCAAGCTATTGAGACCCTCGGGGGCCCTACCGTGATAATCTATGGCTACACCTTC.

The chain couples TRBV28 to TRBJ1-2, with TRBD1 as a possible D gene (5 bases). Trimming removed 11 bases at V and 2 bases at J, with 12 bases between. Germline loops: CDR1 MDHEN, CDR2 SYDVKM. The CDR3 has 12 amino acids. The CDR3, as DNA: TGTGCCCTCGGGGGACGAAACTATGGCTACACCTTC. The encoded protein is CALGGRNYGYTF.

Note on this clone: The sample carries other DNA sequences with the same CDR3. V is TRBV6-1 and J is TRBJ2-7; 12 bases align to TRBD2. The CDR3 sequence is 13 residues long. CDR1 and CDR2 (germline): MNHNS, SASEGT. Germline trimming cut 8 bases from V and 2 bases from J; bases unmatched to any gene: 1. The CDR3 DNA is TGTGCCAGCCGGACTAGCGGGGCCTACGAGCAGTACTTC. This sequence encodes CASRTSGAYEQYF.

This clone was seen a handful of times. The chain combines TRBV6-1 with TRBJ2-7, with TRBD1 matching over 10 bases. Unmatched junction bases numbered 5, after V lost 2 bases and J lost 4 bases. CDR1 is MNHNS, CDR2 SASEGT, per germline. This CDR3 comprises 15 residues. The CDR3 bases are TGTGCCAGCAGTGAATTGGGACAGGGGTGGTACGAGCAGTACTTC. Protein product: CASSELGQGWYEQYF.

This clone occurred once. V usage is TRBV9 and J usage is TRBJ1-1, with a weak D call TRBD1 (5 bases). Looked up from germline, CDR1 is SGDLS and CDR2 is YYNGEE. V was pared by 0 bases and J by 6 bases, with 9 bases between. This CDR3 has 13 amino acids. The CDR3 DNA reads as TGTGCCAGCAGCGTAGGGGGGTCATCTGAAGCTTTCTTT. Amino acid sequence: CASSVGGSSEAFF. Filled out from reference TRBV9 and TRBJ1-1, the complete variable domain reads DSGVTQTPKHLITATGQRVTLRCSPRSGDLSVYWYQQSLDQGLQFLIQYYNGEERAKGNILERFSAQQFPDLHSELNLSSLELGDSALYFCASSVGGSSEAFFGQGTRLTVV.

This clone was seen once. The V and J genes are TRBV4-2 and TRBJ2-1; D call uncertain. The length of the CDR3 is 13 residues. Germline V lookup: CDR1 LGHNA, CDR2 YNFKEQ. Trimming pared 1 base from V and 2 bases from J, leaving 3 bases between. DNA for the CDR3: TGTGCCAGCAGCCAAGCGACCTACAATGAGCAGTTCTTC. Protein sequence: CASSQATYNEQFF.